This TCR beta chain was recorded in a study of regulatory T cells in long-lasting Graves disease. As for time point: newly diagnosed GD, antithyroid drugs for less than 3 months. Researchers made the TCR library from RNA that was extracted from PBMCs. With iRepertoire HTBI primers and Arm-PCR of CDR3 regions, TCR beta libraries were built. MiXCR, run by TCRdb on the multiplex PCR reads, gives a single entry per CDR3 protein. The sample has some 500,000 distinct CDR3 sequences, 15% to 20% seen once. Germline CDR1 and CDR2: GTSNPN and SVGIG (reference sequence). This CDR3 spans 12 amino acids. V lost 0 bases and J lost 6, with 5 bases in between. This clonotype was picked up many times. The sample was also reused in another study, on T cells in Graves' hyperthyroidism and ophthalmopathy.

The V gene is TRBV30, the J gene TRBJ2-2; unclear D gene. The source of this sequence is a woman aged 35 to 60 with Graves disease. The sample here was peripheral blood mononuclear cells (PBMCs), taken at new diagnosis, from a patient treated with antithyroid drugs. As DNA, the CDR3 is TGTGCCTGGAGTGTAAGGCCCGGGGAGCTGTTTTTT. Amino acid sequence: CAWSVRPGELFF. Looking up the rest from reference TRBV30 and TRBJ2-2 gives the full variable domain: SQTIHQWPATLVQPVGSPLSLECTVEGTSNPNLYWYRQAAGRGLQLLFYSVGIGQISSEVPQNLSASRPQDRQFILSSKKLLLSDSGFYLCAWSVRPGELFFGEGSRLTVL.